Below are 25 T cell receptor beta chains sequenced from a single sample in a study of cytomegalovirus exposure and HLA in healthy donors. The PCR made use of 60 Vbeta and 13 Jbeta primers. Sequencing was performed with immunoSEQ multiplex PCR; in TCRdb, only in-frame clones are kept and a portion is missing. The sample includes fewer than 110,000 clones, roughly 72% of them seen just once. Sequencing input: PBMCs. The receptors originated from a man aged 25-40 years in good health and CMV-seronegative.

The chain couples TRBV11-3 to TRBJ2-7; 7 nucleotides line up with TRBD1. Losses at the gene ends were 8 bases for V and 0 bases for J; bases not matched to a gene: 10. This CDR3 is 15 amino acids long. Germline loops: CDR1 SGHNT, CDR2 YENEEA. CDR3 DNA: TGTGCCAGCCCCTCGGGCAGGACAGGCTCCTACGAGCAGTACTTC. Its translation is CASPSGRTGSYEQYF.

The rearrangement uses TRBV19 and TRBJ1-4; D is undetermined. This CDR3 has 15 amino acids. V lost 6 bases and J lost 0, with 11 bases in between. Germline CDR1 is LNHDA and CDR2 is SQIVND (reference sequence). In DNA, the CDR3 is TGTGCCAGTAGAGCAGGCGCCGCAACTAATGAAAAACTGTTTTTT. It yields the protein CASRAGAATNEKLFF.

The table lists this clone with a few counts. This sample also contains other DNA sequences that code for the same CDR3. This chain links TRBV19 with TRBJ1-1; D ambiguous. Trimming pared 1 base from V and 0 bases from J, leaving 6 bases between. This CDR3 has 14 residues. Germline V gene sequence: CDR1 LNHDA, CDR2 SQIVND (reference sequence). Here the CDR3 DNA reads TGTGCCAGTAGTATAGGGCAAATGAACACTGAAGCTTTCTTT. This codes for CASSIGQMNTEAFF.

The CDR3 protein is CATSRGTSGQETQYF. The CDR3 DNA is TGTGCCACCAGCAGAGGGACTAGCGGCCAAGAGACCCAGTACTTC. J is TRBJ2-5 and V is TRBV15, with TRBD2 identical over 10 bases. Trimming took 1 base from V and 1 from J; bases not matched to a gene: 0. CDR1 and CDR2 from the germline V gene are LNHNV and YYDKDF (reference sequence). The CDR3 has 15 residues.

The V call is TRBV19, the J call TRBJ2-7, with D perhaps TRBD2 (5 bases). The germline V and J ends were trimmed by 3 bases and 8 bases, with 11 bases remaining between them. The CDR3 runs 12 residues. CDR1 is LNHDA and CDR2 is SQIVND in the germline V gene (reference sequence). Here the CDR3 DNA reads TGTGCCAGTAGTATCGGGGAAGACAAGCAGTACTTC. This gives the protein CASSIGEDKQYF.

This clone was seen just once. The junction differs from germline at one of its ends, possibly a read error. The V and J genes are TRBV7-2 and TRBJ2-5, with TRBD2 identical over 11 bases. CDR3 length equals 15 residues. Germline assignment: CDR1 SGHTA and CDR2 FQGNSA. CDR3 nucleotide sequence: TGTGCCAGCAGCTTTAGCGGGGGGGCATTAGAGACCCGGTACTTC. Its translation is CASSFSGGALETRYF.

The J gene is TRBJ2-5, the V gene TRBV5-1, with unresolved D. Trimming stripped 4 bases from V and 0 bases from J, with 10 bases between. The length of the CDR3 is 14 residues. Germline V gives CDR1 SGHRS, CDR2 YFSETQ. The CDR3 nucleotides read TGCGCCAGCAGCAGAGAAGCTTACCAAGAGACCCAGTACTTC. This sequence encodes CASSREAYQETQYF.

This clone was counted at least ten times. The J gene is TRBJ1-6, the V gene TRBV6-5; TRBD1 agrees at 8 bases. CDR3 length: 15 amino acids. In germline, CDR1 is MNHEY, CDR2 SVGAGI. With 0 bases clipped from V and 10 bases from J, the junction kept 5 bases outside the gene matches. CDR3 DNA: TGTGCCAGCAGTTACTCATCCAGGGGGCGATCACCCCTCCACTTT. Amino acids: CASSYSSRGRSPLHF.

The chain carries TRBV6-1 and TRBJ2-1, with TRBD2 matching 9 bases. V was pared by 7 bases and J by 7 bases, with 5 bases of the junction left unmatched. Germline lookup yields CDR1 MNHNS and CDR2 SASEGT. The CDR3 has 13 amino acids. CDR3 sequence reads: CASMLAGGNEQFF. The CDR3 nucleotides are TGTGCCAGCATGCTGGCGGGAGGGAATGAGCAGTTCTTC.

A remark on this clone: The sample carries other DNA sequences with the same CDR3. The CDR3 DNA reads as TGTGCCAGCAGGAGAACAGGGGCGGTGGCTGAAGCTTTCTTT. Translating gives CASRRTGAVAEAFF. J is TRBJ1-1 and V is TRBV28; 7 nucleotides line up with TRBD1. Germline CDR1 is MDHEN and CDR2 is SYDVKM. The trim removed 6 bases at V and 6 bases at J, leaving 10 bases unmatched. CDR3 length equals 14 residues.

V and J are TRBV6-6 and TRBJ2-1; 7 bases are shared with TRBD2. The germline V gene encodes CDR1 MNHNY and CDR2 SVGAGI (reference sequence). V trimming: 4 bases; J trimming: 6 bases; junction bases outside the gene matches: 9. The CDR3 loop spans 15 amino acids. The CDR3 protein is CASSFESGIANEQFF. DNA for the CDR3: TGTGCCAGCAGTTTTGAGAGCGGGATCGCCAATGAGCAGTTCTTC.

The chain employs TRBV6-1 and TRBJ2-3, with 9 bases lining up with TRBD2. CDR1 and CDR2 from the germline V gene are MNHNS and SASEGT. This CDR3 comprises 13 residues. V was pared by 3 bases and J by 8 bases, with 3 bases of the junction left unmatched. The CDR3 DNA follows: TGTGCCAGCAGTGATTCGACTAGCGGTACGCAGTATTTT. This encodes CASSDSTSGTQYF.

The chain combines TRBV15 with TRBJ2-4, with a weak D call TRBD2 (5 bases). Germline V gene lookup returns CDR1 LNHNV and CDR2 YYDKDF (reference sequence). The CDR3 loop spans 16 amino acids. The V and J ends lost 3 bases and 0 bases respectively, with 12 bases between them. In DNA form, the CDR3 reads TGTGCCACCAGCAGGGAGTTAGGGAGAGCCAAAAACATTCAGTACTTC. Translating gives CATSRELGRAKNIQYF.

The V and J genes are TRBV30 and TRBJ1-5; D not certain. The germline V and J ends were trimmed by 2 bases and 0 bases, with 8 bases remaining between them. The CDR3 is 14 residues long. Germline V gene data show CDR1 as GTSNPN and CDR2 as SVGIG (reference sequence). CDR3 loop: CAWSTSPSNQPQHF. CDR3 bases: TGTGCCTGGAGTACCAGTCCTAGCAATCAGCCCCAGCATTTT.

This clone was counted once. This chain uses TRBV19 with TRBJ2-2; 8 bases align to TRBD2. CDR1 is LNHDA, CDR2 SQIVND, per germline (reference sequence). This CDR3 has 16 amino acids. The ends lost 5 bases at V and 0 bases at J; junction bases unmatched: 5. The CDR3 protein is CASSPTSGANTGELFF. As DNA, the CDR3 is TGTGCCAGTAGTCCCACTAGCGGCGCGAACACCGGGGAGCTGTTTTTT.

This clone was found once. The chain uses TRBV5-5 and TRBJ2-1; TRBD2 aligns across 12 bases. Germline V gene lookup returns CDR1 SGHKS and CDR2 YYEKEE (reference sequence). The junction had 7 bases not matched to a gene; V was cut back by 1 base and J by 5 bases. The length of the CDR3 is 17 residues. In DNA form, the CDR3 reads TGTGCCAGCAGCTTGCGGCTAGCGGGGGGGCCAGACAATGAGCAGTTCTTC. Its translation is CASSLRLAGGPDNEQFF.

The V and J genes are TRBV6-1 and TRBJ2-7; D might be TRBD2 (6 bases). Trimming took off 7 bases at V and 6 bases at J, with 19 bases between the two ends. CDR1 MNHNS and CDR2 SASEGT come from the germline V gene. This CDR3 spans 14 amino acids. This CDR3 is CASTPIGGDREQYF. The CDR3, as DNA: TGTGCCAGCACCCCGATCGGGGGAGACCGCGAGCAGTACTTC.

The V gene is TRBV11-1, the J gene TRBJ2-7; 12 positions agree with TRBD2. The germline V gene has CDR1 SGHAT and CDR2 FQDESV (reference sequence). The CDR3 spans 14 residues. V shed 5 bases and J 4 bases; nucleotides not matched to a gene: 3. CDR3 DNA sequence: TGTGCCAGCAGCCCTAGCGGGGGGGCTTACGAGCAGTACTTC. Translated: CASSPSGGAYEQYF. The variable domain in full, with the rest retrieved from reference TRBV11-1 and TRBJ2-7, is EAEVAQSPRYKITEKSQAVAFWCDPISGHATLYWYRQILGQGPELLVQFQDESVVDDSQLPKDRFSAERLKGVDSTLKIQPAELGDSAMYLCASSPSGGAYEQYFGPGTRLTVT.

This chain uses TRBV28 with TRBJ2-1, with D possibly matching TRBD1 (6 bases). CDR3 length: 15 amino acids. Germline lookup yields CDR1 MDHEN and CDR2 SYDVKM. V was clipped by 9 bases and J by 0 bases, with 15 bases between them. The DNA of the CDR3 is TGTGCCAGTTCGCTCGACAGGAGCTCCTACAATGAGCAGTTCTTC. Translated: CASSLDRSSYNEQFF.

The chain's CDR3 is CASSSRLGLTGELFF. CDR3 nucleotides: TGTGCCAGCAGCTCCCGACTCGGACTCACCGGGGAGCTGTTTTTT. The chain combines TRBV7-2 with TRBJ2-2; TRBD2 might be the D (5 bases). The germline gives CDR1 SGHTA, CDR2 FQGNSA. The CDR3 spans 15 residues. The V gene lost 4 bases and the J gene lost 4 bases, with 13 bases spanning the gap.

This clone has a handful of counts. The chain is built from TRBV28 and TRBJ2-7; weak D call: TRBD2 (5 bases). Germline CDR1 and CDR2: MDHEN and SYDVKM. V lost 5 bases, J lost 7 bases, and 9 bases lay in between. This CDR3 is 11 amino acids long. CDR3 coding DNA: TGTGCCAGCAGTACCCCGGGGGAGCAGTACTTC. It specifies CASSTPGEQYF.

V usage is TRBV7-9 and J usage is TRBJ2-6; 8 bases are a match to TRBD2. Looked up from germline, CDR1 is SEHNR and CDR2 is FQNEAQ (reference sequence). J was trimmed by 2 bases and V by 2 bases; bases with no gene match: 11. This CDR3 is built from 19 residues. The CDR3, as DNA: TGTGCCAGCAGCTTACGGGCGGGGGGCTATAGGGCTGGGGCCAACGTCCTGACTTTC. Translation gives CASSLRAGGYRAGANVLTF.

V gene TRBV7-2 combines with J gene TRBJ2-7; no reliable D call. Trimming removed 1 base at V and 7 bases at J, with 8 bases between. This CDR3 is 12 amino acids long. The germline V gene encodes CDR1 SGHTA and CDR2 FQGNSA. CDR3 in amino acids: CASSLDIFEQYF. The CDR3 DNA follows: TGTGCCAGCAGCTTAGACATTTTTGAGCAGTACTTC.

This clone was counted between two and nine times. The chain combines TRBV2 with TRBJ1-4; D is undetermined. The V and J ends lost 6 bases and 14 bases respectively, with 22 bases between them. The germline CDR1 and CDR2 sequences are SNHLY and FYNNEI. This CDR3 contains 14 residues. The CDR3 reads CASSLTQRAAGLFF. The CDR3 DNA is TGTGCCAGCAGCCTTACCCAGAGGGCCGCCGGGCTGTTTTTT.

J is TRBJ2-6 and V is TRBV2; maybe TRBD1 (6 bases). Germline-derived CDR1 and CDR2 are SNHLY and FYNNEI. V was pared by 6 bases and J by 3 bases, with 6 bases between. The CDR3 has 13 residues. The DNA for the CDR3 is TGTGCCAGCAGACAGGGTGGGGCCAACGTCCTGACTTTC. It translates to CASRQGGANVLTF. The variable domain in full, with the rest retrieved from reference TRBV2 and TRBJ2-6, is EPEVTQTPSHQVTQMGQEVILRCVPISNHLYFYWYRQILGQKVEFLVSFYNNEISEKSEIFDDQFSVERPDGSNFTLKIRSTKLEDSAMYFCASRQGGANVLTFGAGSRLTVL.